The clone carrying this T cell receptor (beta chain) was seen repeatedly, ten times or more. The antigen remains undetermined. V was clipped by 4 bases and J by 5 bases, with 5 bases between them. Germline V lookup: CDR1 DFQATT, CDR2 SNEGSKA (reference sequence). The CDR3 runs 11 residues. This specimen comes from a study of response to subunit inactivated influenza vaccine. Points from the study as a whole: It was the authors' suggestion that each seasonal influenza vaccination recruits few new T cells.

TCRdb fed the RT-PCR reads into MiXCR, producing one record per CDR3 protein. This table has about 520,000 distinct CDR3 sequences, 10% to 11% appearing once. This material consisted of PBMCs from blood, taken 45 days after vaccination. The TCR originated in a man aged 45-65 years who received an inactivated influenza vaccine. The chain recombines TRBV20-1 with TRBJ1-4; D is uncertain. CDR3 residues: CSAKANEKLFF. In DNA, the CDR3 is TGCAGTGCTAAAGCCAATGAAAAACTGTTTTTT.